This T cell receptor (beta chain) emerged from a study of blood T cell repertoires in COVID-19. Study-level background: The origin of the acute and convalescent COVID-19 samples was the United States, Italy and Spain. In each case, the material was cDNA or gDNA derived from T cells, B-cell-depleted T cells, or PBMCs.

Study processing details: The authors estimated nucleated cell counts from reference gene primer amplification. The protocol was immunoSEQ multiplex PCR, while the TCRdb copy is restricted to in-frame clones and leaves out a portion. Clone size and the V and J calls come from that table; the DNA yielded D and trimming. Among 55,000 to 75,000 clones, roughly 82% were seen once, and the ten largest hold 15% to 20%. The receptor comes from an elderly man with active COVID-19. Sequences were obtained from peripheral blood.

The CDR3, as DNA: TGTGCCAGCAGTATTACCGGGTCCCAAGAGACCCAGTACTTC. Its translation: CASSITGSQETQYF. V gene TRBV6-5 combines with J gene TRBJ2-5; the D is unclear. Trimming stripped 5 bases from V and 1 base from J, with 11 bases between. This CDR3 has 14 residues. CDR1 and CDR2 (germline): MNHEY, SVGAGI.